This T cell receptor (beta chain) emerged from a study of blood T cell repertoires in COVID-19 (dated by TCRdb to 2018 to 2021). Some background on the complete study: The collaborator samples originated in the United States, Italy and Spain and spanned the acute and convalescent phases of COVID-19. The material from the prospective study consisted of cDNA or gDNA derived from T cells, B-cell-depleted T cells, or PBMCs. The dataset comprised deeply sampled blood TCRbeta repertoires from subjects exposed to, actively infected with, or recovered from COVID-19. The repertoires were made available in a free public database intended to serve as a resource for research on the immune response to SARS-CoV-2. The samples were drawn from two sources: the first 160 participants of the ongoing ImmuneRACE study, and over 950 subjects contributed by 6 global collaborators. Nearly every sample came with metadata listing a de-identified subject ID, COVID-19 status, age in years and sex. Where HLA class I and class II types were available, the types were taken from metadata supplied by the sample provider, not from assay-based typing. Here is what the overall study found, with its caveats: How much clinical and demographic metadata was included differed by source and by participant, and the metadata was provided uncurated.

Each collaborating institution followed its own protocols to collect whole blood in K2EDTA tubes. For TCRbeta analysis, collaborator samples were shipped as frozen whole blood, as isolated PBMCs, or as DNA extracted from either sample type. A remark on this clone: It has no known antigen specificity. No qualities accompany the bases; no much larger clone lies one base away.

The cysteine opens and the phenylalanine closes a CDR3 of 14 amino acids. Just the 42-base CDR3 DNA is kept, in frame starting at base 1. V lost 6 bases and J lost 1 base; the stretch between them is 13 bases long. Reading the germline V gene (reference sequence) gives CDR1 LNHDA and CDR2 SQIVND. The immunoSEQ Assay, a bias-controlled multiplex PCR, was used to amplify TCRbeta CDR3 regions from genomic DNA. On the study's bioinformatics: Within the assay, amplification of reference gene primers was used to estimate how many nucleated cells each sample contained. To quantify the absolute abundance of each unique TCRbeta CDR3 rearrangement, sequence reads were collapsed and filtered. For each sample, productive Simpson clonality was calculated by taking the square root of Simpson's diversity index across productive rearrangements. The table was pulled from immuneACCESS by TCRdb, which kept in-frame rearrangements only. Such tables lose some clones; where checked, under half of the loss comes from unresolved V genes, and the rest has no known cause. Clone size and the V and J calls come from that table; the DNA yielded D and trimming. The sample contains about 30,000 clones, around 89% of them found a single time. The top ten clones comprise 16% of the sample.

This TCR was recovered from a man older than 75 with acute or convalescent COVID-19. This sequence uses TRBV19 and TRBJ2-7; matching of 5 bases hints at TRBD1 as the D gene. Material for sequencing was peripheral blood. The CDR3 protein sequence reads: CASRVRAGSYEQYF. The DNA sequence is given as TGTGCCAGTAGGGTTAGGGCAGGGTCCTACGAGCAGTACTTC.